Each of the 23 T cell receptor beta chains below was sequenced from the same sample in a study of technical replicates of blood from several donors. Some clones are missing from TCRdb's copy, which holds only in-frame ones; the method was immunoSEQ multiplex PCR. This repertoire shows approximately 70,000 clones, nearly 98% found once; its top ten account for 0.25% to 0.35%. The sample comprised T cells isolated from PBMCs. Receptors originate from a human donor in good health.

The rearrangement joins TRBV4-1 to TRBJ2-7; TRBD2 agrees at 12 bases. With V trimmed by 5 bases and J by 4 bases, 6 bases remained unmatched. The CDR3 has 15 residues. Looked up from germline, CDR1 is MGHRA and CDR2 is YSYEKL. CDR3 loop: CASSVQTSGSYEQYF. The CDR3 bases are TGCGCCAGCAGCGTTCAGACTAGCGGGAGTTACGAGCAGTACTTC.

The gene calls are TRBV9 and TRBJ2-5; D might be TRBD2 (6 bases). The V gene lost 4 bases and the J gene lost 5 bases, with 27 bases spanning the gap. The CDR3 is 18 amino acids. Germline CDR1 reads SGDLS; CDR2 reads YYNGEE. In DNA form, the CDR3 reads TGTGCCAGCAGCCACACCGACTCTCTAGCGAGGAGGACCGAGACCCAGTACTTC. Amino acids: CASSHTDSLARRTETQYF.

This chain uses TRBV29-1 with TRBJ1-1, with D hard to call. The CDR3 runs to 11 residues. Looked up from germline, CDR1 is SQVTM and CDR2 is ANQGSEA. Between the trimmed V and J ends, which lost 4 bases and 6 bases, there was a span of 9 bases. The CDR3 coding sequence is TGCAGCGTTGGGCCCGTCCCTGAAGCTTTCTTT. Encoded protein: CSVGPVPEAFF.

This chain uses TRBV19 with TRBJ1-2, with a weak D call TRBD1 (6 bases). V was clipped by 5 bases and J by 8 bases, with 21 bases between them. The CDR3 spans 15 residues. CDR1 is LNHDA and CDR2 is SQIVND in the germline V gene (reference sequence). Written as DNA, the CDR3 is TGTGCCAGTAGTCTGACAGAGAGGGGGAGAGGGGGCTACACCTTC. It codes for CASSLTERGRGGYTF.

The gene calls are TRBV19 and TRBJ2-2; the match to TRBD1 covers 8 bases. V shed 1 base and J 0 bases; nucleotides not matched to a gene: 7. The CDR3 has 18 residues. Germline V lookup: CDR1 LNHDA, CDR2 SQIVND (reference sequence). CDR3 protein: CASSIGLAQGANTGELFF. CDR3 sequence (DNA): TGTGCCAGTAGTATAGGCCTGGCACAGGGGGCGAACACCGGGGAGCTGTTTTTT.

The V and J genes are TRBV4-1 and TRBJ2-1, with 12 bases identical to TRBD1. The CDR3 has 15 residues. The germline V gene encodes CDR1 MGHRA and CDR2 YSYEKL. The V segment lost 0 bases and the J segment 8 bases; nucleotides outside the gene matches: 2. The CDR3 region is CASSQEGQGAHEQFF. The CDR3 DNA reads as TGCGCCAGCAGCCAAGAGGGACAGGGGGCCCATGAGCAGTTCTTC.

The CDR3 sequence: CASSRSIMNTEAFF. The CDR3 nucleotides are TGTGCCAGCAGTAGGAGCATTATGAACACTGAAGCTTTCTTT. The V and J genes are TRBV6-5 and TRBJ1-1, with D unresolved. V was shortened by 5 bases and J by 0 bases, with 10 bases between the two germline ends. Germline assignment: CDR1 MNHEY and CDR2 SVGAGI. The CDR3 extends over 14 amino acids.

V is TRBV28 and J is TRBJ2-7, with 10 bases matching TRBD1. Looked up from germline, CDR1 is MDHEN and CDR2 is SYDVKM. The CDR3 totals 14 residues. The junction had 3 bases not matched to a gene; V was cut back by 4 bases and J by 3 bases. CDR3 sequence: CASSWGTGVYEQYF. DNA of the CDR3: TGTGCCAGCAGTTGGGGGACAGGGGTCTACGAGCAGTACTTC.

The rearrangement links TRBV7-9 to TRBJ1-1; 7 bases are shared with TRBD1. Per germline, CDR1 SEHNR and CDR2 FQNEAQ (reference sequence). The ends lost 4 bases at V and 5 bases at J; junction bases unmatched: 4. The CDR3 is 13 residues long. The CDR3 nucleotides are TGTGCCAGCAGCTACAGGGGAGGAACTGAAGCTTTCTTT. Its protein is CASSYRGGTEAFF.

The chain employs TRBV27 and TRBJ2-7; 8 nucleotides match TRBD1. CDR1 MNHEY and CDR2 SMNVEV come from the germline V gene (reference sequence). The length of the CDR3 is 15 residues. With 2 bases clipped from V and 5 bases from J, the junction kept 8 bases outside the gene matches. Here the CDR3 reads CASSLGPGGIDEQYF. In DNA form, the CDR3 reads TGTGCCAGCAGTTTAGGGCCAGGGGGCATCGACGAGCAGTACTTC.

The chain couples TRBV2 to TRBJ2-3; the D gene is possibly TRBD2 (6 bases). The CDR3 is made up of 15 amino acids. Germline V gene lookup returns CDR1 SNHLY and CDR2 FYNNEI. Trimming removed 2 bases from V and 3 bases from J, with 12 bases in between. Here the CDR3 reads CASSEIAAGTDTQYF. The CDR3 DNA reads as TGTGCCAGCAGTGAAATCGCCGCGGGAACAGATACGCAGTATTTT.

This rearrangement joins TRBV4-1 to TRBJ1-1; D unresolved. The CDR3 has 14 residues. Germline V gene data show CDR1 as MGHRA and CDR2 as YSYEKL. V gave up 1 base and J gave up 1 base, with 7 bases separating them. CDR3 amino acids: CASSQVAGNTEAFF. The DNA of the CDR3 is TGCGCCAGCAGCCAAGTTGCAGGGAACACTGAAGCTTTCTTT.

V and J are TRBV6-5 and TRBJ2-3; no clear D gene. The CDR3 totals 14 residues. Deletions cut 2 bases from V and 1 base from J, with 7 bases between. Germline CDR1 is MNHEY and CDR2 is SVGAGI. The CDR3 coding sequence is TGTGCCAGCAGTTACCCCCCGGGCACAGATACGCAGTATTTT. Translated, it gives CASSYPPGTDTQYF.

The DNA for the CDR3 is TGTGCCAGCAGCTTGGCAGGGAGGGTGGAGACCCAGTACTTC. Translated, it gives CASSLAGRVETQYF. The chain recombines TRBV7-8 with TRBJ2-5; 7 positions agree with TRBD2. J gave up 5 bases and V 3 bases, and 6 bases lay outside the gene matches. Germline CDR1 reads SGHVS; CDR2 reads FQNEAQ. The CDR3 sequence is 14 residues long. Full variable domain (rest looked up from reference TRBV7-8 and TRBJ2-5): GAGVSQSPRYKVAKRGQDVALRCDPISGHVSLFWYQQALGQGPEFLTYFQNEAQLDKSGLPSDRFFAERPEGSVSTLKIQRTQQEDSAVYLCASSLAGRVETQYFGPGTRLLVL.

V and J are TRBV6-1 and TRBJ2-7; D remains unclear. The V and J ends lost 0 bases and 0 bases respectively, with 6 bases between them. Germline CDR1 reads MNHNS; CDR2 reads SASEGT. CDR3 length: 14 amino acids. The CDR3 region has the DNA TGTGCCAGCAGTGAAGCGGGCGTCTCCTACGAGCAGTACTTC. Protein sequence: CASSEAGVSYEQYF.

This clone was detected once. The V gene is TRBV9, the J gene TRBJ2-4; 8 bases match TRBD1. With 4 bases clipped from V and 4 bases from J, the junction kept 4 bases outside the gene matches. The germline CDR1 and CDR2 sequences are SGDLS and YYNGEE. The CDR3 covers 14 residues. In DNA form, the CDR3 reads TGTGCCAGCAGCCCAACAGGGGGTAAAAACATTCAGTACTTC. This translates into CASSPTGGKNIQYF.

The gene calls are TRBV5-4 and TRBJ1-2, with no clear D. The CDR3 is 15 amino acids. V shed 2 bases and J shed 1 base, with 12 bases lying between them. The V gene's germline CDR1 is SGHNT and CDR2 YYREEE (reference sequence). DNA of the CDR3: TGTGCCAGCAGCTTAATCGGGAATTTTAACTATGGCTACACCTTC. It translates to CASSLIGNFNYGYTF.

This chain joins TRBV11-2 and TRBJ1-1; the D gene is possibly TRBD1 (6 bases). The CDR3 sequence is 14 residues long. The V end lost 3 bases, the J end lost 3 bases, and 11 bases lay between the germline ends. The V gene's germline CDR1 is SGHAT and CDR2 FQNNGV. CDR3 in amino acids: CASSFNRDHTEAFF. DNA of the CDR3: TGTGCCAGCAGCTTCAACAGGGACCACACTGAAGCTTTCTTT.

The chain is built from TRBV7-8 and TRBJ1-2; D perhaps matches TRBD1 (5 bases). V lost 5 bases and J lost 3, with 13 bases in between. Per the germline V gene, CDR1 is SGHVS and CDR2 is FQNEAQ. The CDR3 has 14 amino acids. The CDR3 is CASSLTGFDYGYTF. The CDR3, as DNA: TGTGCCAGCAGCCTAACAGGTTTCGACTATGGCTACACCTTC.

In its sample, this clone was seen once. The chain couples TRBV2 to TRBJ1-3; 11 bases are shared with TRBD1. V shed 3 bases, J shed 2 bases, and the junction held 0 bases outside the gene matches. CDR1 and CDR2 from the germline V gene are SNHLY and FYNNEI. The CDR3 spans 15 residues. The CDR3 DNA reads as TGTGCCAGCAGTGAGGACAGGGGGCCTGGAAACACCATATATTTT. It translates to CASSEDRGPGNTIYF.

The chain employs TRBV5-4 and TRBJ2-7; D is possibly TRBD1 (7 bases). Germline loops: CDR1 SGHNT, CDR2 YYREEE (reference sequence). The V end was cut by 5 bases, the J end by 3 bases, with 12 bases between. The CDR3 runs to 13 residues. The CDR3 sequence is CASSYQGGYEQYF. CDR3 bases: TGTGCCAGCAGTTATCAGGGGGGCTACGAGCAGTACTTC. Drawing the rest from reference TRBV5-4 and TRBJ2-7, the complete variable domain is ETGVTQSPTHLIKTRGQQVTLRCSSQSGHNTVSWYQQALGQGPQFIFQYYREEENGRGNFPPRFSGLQFPNYSSELNVNALELDDSALYLCASSYQGGYEQYFGPGTRLTVT.

This clone has just one count. The chain joins TRBV28 to TRBJ2-1; 10 bases agree with TRBD1. This CDR3 is 17 amino acids long. V shed 4 bases, J shed 2 bases, and the junction held 8 bases outside the gene matches. CDR1 MDHEN and CDR2 SYDVKM come from the germline V gene. CDR3 residues: CASSSSPGQGTYNEQFF. DNA of the CDR3: TGTGCCAGCAGTTCATCACCGGGACAGGGGACCTACAATGAGCAGTTCTTC.

The CDR3 region is CASSLNSGQNTEAFF. DNA for the CDR3: TGTGCCAGCAGCTTGAACTCGGGACAGAACACTGAAGCTTTCTTT. The V and J genes are TRBV27 and TRBJ1-1, with D possibly matching TRBD1 (6 bases). The V gene lost 6 bases and the J gene lost 1 base, with 15 bases spanning the gap. The germline V gene has CDR1 MNHEY and CDR2 SMNVEV (reference sequence). The CDR3 runs to 15 residues.